The clone carrying this T cell receptor (beta chain) was seen a single time. This entry belongs to a study of T cell changes during pregnancy in multiple sclerosis. Germline CDR1 reads SQVTM; CDR2 reads ANQGSEA. V was trimmed by 6 bases and J by 6 bases, leaving 14 bases between them. This CDR3 region has 12 residues. Sequenced by immunoSEQ multiplex PCR; TCRdb stores in-frame clones only, minus some. The sample shows about 66,000 clones, roughly 90% of them seen only once. This clonotype was obtained from a female donor with multiple sclerosis, enrolled in a pregnancy study. The sample was CD8+ T cells from peripheral blood mononuclear cells, taken before pregnancy. The rearrangement uses TRBV29-1 and TRBJ1-1; a possible D gene is TRBD1 (5 bases). CDR3 DNA sequence: TGCAGCGTGGGGGGGACCGGATCTGAAGCTTTCTTT. Protein sequence: CSVGGTGSEAFF.